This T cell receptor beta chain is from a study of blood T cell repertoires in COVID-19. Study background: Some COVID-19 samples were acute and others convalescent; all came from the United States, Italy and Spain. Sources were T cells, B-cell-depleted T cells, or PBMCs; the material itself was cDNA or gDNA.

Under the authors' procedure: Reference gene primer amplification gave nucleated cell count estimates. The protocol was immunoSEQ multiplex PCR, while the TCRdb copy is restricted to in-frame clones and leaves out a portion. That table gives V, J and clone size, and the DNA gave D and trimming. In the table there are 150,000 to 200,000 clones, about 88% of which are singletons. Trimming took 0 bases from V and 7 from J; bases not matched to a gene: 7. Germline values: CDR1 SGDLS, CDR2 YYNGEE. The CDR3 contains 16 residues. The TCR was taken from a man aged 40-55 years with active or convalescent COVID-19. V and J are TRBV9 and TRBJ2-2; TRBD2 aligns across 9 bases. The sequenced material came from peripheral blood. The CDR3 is CASSVGIAGVGGELFF. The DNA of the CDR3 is TGTGCCAGCAGCGTAGGTATAGCGGGAGTTGGCGGGGAGCTGTTTTTT.